This T cell receptor (beta chain) comes out of a study of long-term antiretroviral therapy in people with HIV. The wider study: Samples from the earliest time points predate the 2015 immediate-ART recommendation by about a decade.

General study points: ART adherence, viral resistance and therapy changes were not recorded. Narrower CDR3 length ranges marked HIV repertoires relative to controls.

Details on this clone: Its specificity is unknown.

Germline V lookup: CDR1 SNHLY, CDR2 FYNNEI. Losses at the gene ends were 4 bases for V and 2 bases for J; bases not matched to a gene: 3. This CDR3 spans 15 amino acids. Investigators performed immunoSEQ version v3.0 at survey level. For every sample, sequencing targeted roughly 35,000-50,000 T-cell genomes. Libraries were prepared by immunoSEQ multiplex PCR; TCRdb keeps only in-frame clonotypes and omits some of them. The sample lists 20,000 to 25,000 clones, about 76% occurring once. The genes are TRBV2 and TRBJ1-4; TRBD1 aligns across 8 bases. The receptor was isolated from a man aged 35 to 55 with HIV. This specimen was unsorted PBMCs, taken 0.1 years before starting antiretroviral therapy. CDR3 DNA: TGTGCCAGCAGTGGTCAGGGGGCGACTAATGAAAAACTGTTTTTT. It encodes CASSGQGATNEKLFF.